The 7 T cell receptor beta chains below come from one sample, sequenced in a study of post-analysis software for immune sequencing data. For these TCRs, the target antigens are not known. Regarding the study as a whole: Included in a set of 5 or 6 TRBV segments more frequent in patients than controls were TRBV5-6, TRBV5-1 and TRBV20-1.

Tagging with unique molecular identifiers was a feature of the TCR beta cDNA libraries. A single record per CDR3 protein comes from TCRdb applying MiXCR to the PCR reads. The sample includes some 890,000 distinct CDR3 sequences, roughly 50% seen only once; the top ten take 4.6%. Source material: blood. All receptors come from a girl aged 10 to 17 with multiple sclerosis.

The chain employs TRBV9 and TRBJ1-1, with D perhaps matching TRBD1 (5 bases). Deletions cut 3 bases from V and 1 base from J, with 13 bases between. The CDR3 sequence is 15 residues long. CDR1 SGDLS and CDR2 YYNGEE come from the germline V gene. CDR3 DNA sequence: TGTGCCAGCAGCGCCGAGGCAGGGACGAACACTGAAGCTTTCTTT. Protein product: CASSAEAGTNTEAFF.

This chain joins TRBV6-2 or TRBV6-3 and TRBJ1-1; the D gene is possibly TRBD1 (6 bases). V was clipped by 2 bases and J by 1 base, with 17 bases between them. CDR1 and CDR2 (germline): MNHEY, SVGEGT. There are 17 residues in the CDR3. CDR3 loop: CASSYGGPPTANTEAFF. For the CDR3, the DNA is TGTGCCAGCAGTTACGGGGGCCCCCCGACAGCGAACACTGAAGCTTTCTTT.

This clonotype has only one observation. V is TRBV27 and J is TRBJ2-5; D is undetermined. The CDR3 contains 14 residues. Trimming removed 4 bases at V and 2 bases at J, with 11 bases between. Germline values: CDR1 MNHEY, CDR2 SMNVEV (reference sequence). This chain's CDR3 is CASSSVSSQETQYF. The DNA of the CDR3 is TGTGCCAGCAGTTCCGTATCTAGTCAAGAGACCCAGTACTTC.

The sample holds a few counts of this clonotype. The chain carries TRBV6-5 and TRBJ2-1; 10 bases match TRBD2. Germline V CDR1 and CDR2: MNHEY, SVGAGI. The CDR3 spans 16 residues. The V segment lost 2 bases and the J segment 4 bases; nucleotides outside the gene matches: 5. The DNA of the CDR3 is TGTGCCAGCAGTTACCGTGGACTAGCGGCATACAATGAGCAGTTCTTC. Its protein product is CASSYRGLAAYNEQFF.

This clonotype was seen a single time. The CDR3 DNA reads as TGCGCCAGCATGCTGGACACCGGGGAGCTGTTTTTT. This gives the protein CASMLDTGELFF. The rearrangement uses TRBV5-1 and TRBJ2-2; no clear D gene. V was cut by 6 bases and J by 3 bases, with 6 bases left in between. This CDR3 is built from 12 residues. Germline values: CDR1 SGHRS, CDR2 YFSETQ.

The chain couples TRBV10-3 to TRBJ2-7; 14 bases line up with TRBD2. There are 16 residues in the CDR3. Unmatched junction bases numbered 8, after V lost 5 bases and J lost 5 bases. Germline V gene data show CDR1 as ENHRY and CDR2 as SYGVKD. The CDR3 loop reads CAISRRGGLAGDEQYF. DNA of the CDR3: TGTGCCATCAGTAGGCGGGGGGGACTAGCGGGAGACGAGCAGTACTTC.

This chain connects TRBV5-6 to TRBJ2-7; D not certain. CDR1 SGHDT and CDR2 YYEEEE come from the germline V gene. Trimming removed 4 bases from V and 0 bases from J, with 8 bases in between. This CDR3 has 13 amino acids. The DNA of the CDR3 is TGTGCCAGCAGCCCGGCAGCCTCCTACGAGCAGTACTTC. Its protein is CASSPAASYEQYF.